A selection of T cell receptor beta chains follows, all from one sample in a study of regulatory T cells in long-lasting Graves disease. Using its own MiXCR run on the multiplex PCR reads, TCRdb lists one record per CDR3 protein. The data show some 560,000 distinct CDR3 sequences, about 16% seen once. The same sample was also studied in work on T cells in Graves' hyperthyroidism and ophthalmopathy.

This sample comprised peripheral blood mononuclear cells (PBMCs), obtained at new diagnosis, from a patient treated with antithyroid drugs. The source of these receptors is a woman aged 35-65 years with Graves disease. CDR3s include the opening cysteine and the closing phenylalanine or tryptophan. The D gene is left open where the match is weak. Clone size is stated in some rows and not others, as once, few, many or a class when expanded.

>.|TRBJ2-1|few|TRBV15
CATRADTGNYNEQFF
TGTGCCACCAGGGCGGATACGGGGAATTACAATGAGCAGTTCTTC
>TRBD2|TRBJ2-3|few|TRBV2
CASSKRLAGGPSTDTQYF
TGTGCCAGCAGCAAGAGACTAGCGGGGGGCCCTAGCACAGATACGCAGTATTTT
>.|TRBJ2-5|.|TRBV5-1
CASSPGAEETQYF
TGCGCCAGCAGTCCAGGGGCAGAAGAGACCCAGTACTTC
>.|TRBJ2-6|many|TRBV27
CASRGAPANVLTF
TGTGCCAGCAGAGGCGCCCCGGCCAACGTCCTGACTTTC
>.|TRBJ2-4|.|TRBV27
CASTLTGSLAKNIQYF
TGTGCCAGCACACTCACAGGGTCCCTTGCCAAAAACATTCAGTACTTC
>TRBD1|TRBJ1-5|.|TRBV7-8
CASSLARTGAYSNQPQHF
TGTGCCAGCAGCTTAGCGCGGACAGGGGCTTATAGCAATCAGCCCCAGCATTTT
>.|TRBJ2-4|.|TRBV6-9
CASSYDMLAKNIQYF
TGTGCCAGCAGTTACGACATGCTAGCCAAAAACATTCAGTACTTC
>.|TRBJ1-5|many|TRBV5-1
CASSLGGTDQPQHF
TGCGCCAGCAGCTTGGGAGGGACTGATCAGCCCCAGCATTTT
>.|TRBJ1-4|.|TRBV6-2/TRBV6-3
CASSYSGTTNEKLFF
TGTGCCAGCAGTTACTCAGGGACAACTAATGAAAAACTGTTTTTT
>.|TRBJ1-5|many|TRBV12-3/TRBV12-4
CASSPGVYMPQHF
TGTGCCAGCAGCCCCGGGGTCTATATGCCCCAGCATTTT
>.|TRBJ1-1|few|TRBV5-1
CASSFRGMDTEAFF
TGCGCCAGCAGCTTTAGGGGTATGGACACTGAAGCTTTCTTT
>.|TRBJ2-5|many|TRBV6-2/TRBV6-3
CASSSRGGQKLTQYF
TGTGCCAGCAGTTCGAGGGGGGGCCAAAAGTTGACCCAGTACTTC
>.|TRBJ2-2|.|TRBV20-1
CSARPAGSHTGELFF
TGCAGTGCTAGGCCAGCGGGCTCTCACACCGGGGAGCTGTTTTTT
>TRBD1|TRBJ1-4|many|TRBV6-5
CASSYSWTGTNEKLFF
TGTGCCAGCAGTTACTCTTGGACAGGGACTAATGAAAAACTGTTTTTT
>.|TRBJ1-5|many|TRBV15
CATSRDTQGFDQPQHF
TGTGCCACCAGCAGAGATACCCAGGGGTTCGATCAGCCCCAGCATTTT
>.|TRBJ1-1|few|TRBV9
CASSGLAGGDTEAFF
TGTGCCAGCAGCGGACTAGCCGGGGGGGACACTGAAGCTTTCTTT
>.|TRBJ2-7|few|TRBV15
CATSSDLPDAGGEQYF
TGTGCCACCAGCTCGGACCTGCCGGATGCTGGGGGCGAGCAGTACTTC
>.|TRBJ1-1|many|TRBV3-1
CASSQTPTVEAFF
TGTGCCAGCAGCCAAACCCCGACAGTTGAAGCTTTCTTT